The present T cell receptor beta chain was sequenced within a study of shared clonotypes between healthy human individuals. V was shortened by 3 bases and J by 0 bases, with 10 bases between the two germline ends. The germline V gene encodes CDR1 SGHNT and CDR2 YYREEE (reference sequence). CDR3 size: 15 residues. Here immunoSEQ multiplex PCR was the method, and the copy in TCRdb shows in-frame clones only, minus some. The sample has 600,000 to 800,000 clones; around 70% are singletons. Sequenced: memory CD4+ T cells sorted from blood. Subset given: CD45RA-negative fraction. The chain carries TRBV5-4 and TRBJ1-3; no definite D call. The receptor was derived from a woman aged 25 to 45 in good health. The CDR3 here is CASSSRVNSGNTIYF. CDR3 DNA: TGTGCCAGCAGCTCAAGGGTCAACTCTGGAAACACCATATATTTT.